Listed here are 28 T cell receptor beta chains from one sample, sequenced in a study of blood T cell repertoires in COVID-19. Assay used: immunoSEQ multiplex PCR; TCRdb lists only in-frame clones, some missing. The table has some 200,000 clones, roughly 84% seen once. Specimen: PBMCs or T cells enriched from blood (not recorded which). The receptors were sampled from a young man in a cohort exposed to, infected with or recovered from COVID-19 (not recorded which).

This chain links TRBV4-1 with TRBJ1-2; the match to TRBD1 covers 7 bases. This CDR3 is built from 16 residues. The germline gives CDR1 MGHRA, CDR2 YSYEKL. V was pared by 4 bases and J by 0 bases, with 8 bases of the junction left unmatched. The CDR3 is CASSPSTGVTNYGYTF. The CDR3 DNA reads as TGCGCCAGCAGCCCGTCAACAGGGGTTACTAACTATGGCTACACCTTC.

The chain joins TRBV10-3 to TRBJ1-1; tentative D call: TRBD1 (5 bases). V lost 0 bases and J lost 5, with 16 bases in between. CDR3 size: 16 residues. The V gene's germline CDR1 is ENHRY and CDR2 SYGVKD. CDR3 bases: TGTGCCATCAGTGAGTCAGGGGACCCCCGGGGGACTGAAGCTTTCTTT. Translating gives CAISESGDPRGTEAFF.

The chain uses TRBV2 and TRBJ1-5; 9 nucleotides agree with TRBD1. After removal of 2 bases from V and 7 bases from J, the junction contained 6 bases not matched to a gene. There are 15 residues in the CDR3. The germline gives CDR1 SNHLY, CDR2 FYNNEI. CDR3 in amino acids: CASSEFGQGRQPQHF. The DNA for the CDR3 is TGTGCCAGCAGTGAATTCGGACAGGGGCGACAGCCCCAGCATTTT.

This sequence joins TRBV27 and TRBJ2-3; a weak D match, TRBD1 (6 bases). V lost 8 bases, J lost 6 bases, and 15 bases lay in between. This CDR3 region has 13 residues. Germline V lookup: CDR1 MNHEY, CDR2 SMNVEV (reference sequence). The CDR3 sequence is CASGYRAQDTQYF. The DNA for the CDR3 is TGTGCCAGCGGATACAGGGCCCAGGATACGCAGTATTTT.

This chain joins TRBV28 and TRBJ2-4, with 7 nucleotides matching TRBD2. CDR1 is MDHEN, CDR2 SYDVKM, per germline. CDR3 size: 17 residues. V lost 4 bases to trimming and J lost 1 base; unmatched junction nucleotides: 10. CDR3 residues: CASSSLAERWAKNIQYF. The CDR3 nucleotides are TGTGCCAGCAGTTCGCTAGCGGAACGCTGGGCCAAAAACATTCAGTACTTC.

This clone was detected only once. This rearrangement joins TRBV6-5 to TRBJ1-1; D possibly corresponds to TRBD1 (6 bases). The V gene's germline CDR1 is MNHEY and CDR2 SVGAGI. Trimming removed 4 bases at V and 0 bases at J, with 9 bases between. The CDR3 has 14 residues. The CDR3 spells CASSWTAMNTEAFF. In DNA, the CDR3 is TGTGCCAGCAGTTGGACAGCAATGAACACTGAAGCTTTCTTT.

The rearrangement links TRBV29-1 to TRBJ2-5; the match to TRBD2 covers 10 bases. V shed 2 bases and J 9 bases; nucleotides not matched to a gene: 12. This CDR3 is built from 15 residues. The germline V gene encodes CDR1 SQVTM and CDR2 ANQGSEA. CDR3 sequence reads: CSVETSGAGLGAQYF. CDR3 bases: TGCAGCGTTGAAACTAGCGGGGCAGGGCTCGGTGCCCAGTACTTC.

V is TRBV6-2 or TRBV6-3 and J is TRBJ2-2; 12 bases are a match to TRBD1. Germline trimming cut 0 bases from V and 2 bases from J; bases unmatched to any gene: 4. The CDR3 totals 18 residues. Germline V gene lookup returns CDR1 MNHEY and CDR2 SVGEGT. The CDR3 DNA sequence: TGTGCCAGCAGTTACTCGTTTGGGACAGGGGGCAACACCGGGGAGCTGTTTTTT. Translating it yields CASSYSFGTGGNTGELFF.

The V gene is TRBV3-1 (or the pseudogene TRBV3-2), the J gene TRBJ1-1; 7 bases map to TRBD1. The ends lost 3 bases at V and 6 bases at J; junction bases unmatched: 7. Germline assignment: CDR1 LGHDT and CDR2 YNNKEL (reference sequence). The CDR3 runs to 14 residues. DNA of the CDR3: TGTGCCAGCAGCCAGGGTCCGGGACAGTCTGAAGCTTTCTTT. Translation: CASSQGPGQSEAFF.

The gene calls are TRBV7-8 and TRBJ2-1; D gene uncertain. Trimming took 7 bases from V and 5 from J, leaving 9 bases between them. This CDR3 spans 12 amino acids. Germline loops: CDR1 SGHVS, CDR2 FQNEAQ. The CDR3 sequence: CASTQVNNEQFF. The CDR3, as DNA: TGTGCCAGCACCCAGGTTAACAATGAGCAGTTCTTC.

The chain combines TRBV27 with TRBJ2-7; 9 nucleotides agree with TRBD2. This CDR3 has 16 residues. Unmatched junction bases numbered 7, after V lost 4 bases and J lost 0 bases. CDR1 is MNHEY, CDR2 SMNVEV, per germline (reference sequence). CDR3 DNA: TGTGCCAGCAGTTCCCCTAGCGGGGCAAGCTCCTACGAGCAGTACTTC. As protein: CASSSPSGASSYEQYF.

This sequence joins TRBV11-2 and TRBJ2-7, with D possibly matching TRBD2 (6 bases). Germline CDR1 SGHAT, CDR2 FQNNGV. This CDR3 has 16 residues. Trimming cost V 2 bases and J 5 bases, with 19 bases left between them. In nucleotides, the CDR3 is TGTGCCAGCAGCTTATACGGGAGAAGGGTTTGGAACGAGCAGTACTTC. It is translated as CASSLYGRRVWNEQYF.

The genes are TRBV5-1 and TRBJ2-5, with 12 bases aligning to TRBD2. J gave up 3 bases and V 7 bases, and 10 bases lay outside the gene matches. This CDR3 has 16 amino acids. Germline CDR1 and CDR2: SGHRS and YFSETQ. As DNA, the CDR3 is TGCGCCAGCCTACTGGGGTCTAGCGGGAGGGAAGAGACCCAGTACTTC. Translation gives CASLLGSSGREETQYF.

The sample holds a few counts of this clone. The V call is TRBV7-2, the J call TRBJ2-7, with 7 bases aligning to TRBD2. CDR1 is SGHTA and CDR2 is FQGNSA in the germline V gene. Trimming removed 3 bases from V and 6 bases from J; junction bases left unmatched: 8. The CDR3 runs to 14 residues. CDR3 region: CASSLGGGLGEQYF. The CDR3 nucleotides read TGTGCCAGCAGCTTGGGGGGAGGGCTGGGCGAGCAGTACTTC.

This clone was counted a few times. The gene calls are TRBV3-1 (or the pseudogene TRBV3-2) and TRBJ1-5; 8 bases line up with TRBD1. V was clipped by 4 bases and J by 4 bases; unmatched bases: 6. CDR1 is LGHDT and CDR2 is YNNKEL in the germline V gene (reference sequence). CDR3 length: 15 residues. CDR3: CASSPRTGLNQPQHF. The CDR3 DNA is TGTGCCAGCAGCCCAAGGACAGGGCTAAATCAGCCCCAGCATTTT.

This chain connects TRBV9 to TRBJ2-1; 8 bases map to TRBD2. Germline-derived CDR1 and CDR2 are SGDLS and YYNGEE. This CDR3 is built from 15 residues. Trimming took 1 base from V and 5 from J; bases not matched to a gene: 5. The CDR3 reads CASSVSGGRDNEQFF. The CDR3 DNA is TGTGCCAGCAGCGTATCGGGGGGGCGCGACAATGAGCAGTTCTTC.

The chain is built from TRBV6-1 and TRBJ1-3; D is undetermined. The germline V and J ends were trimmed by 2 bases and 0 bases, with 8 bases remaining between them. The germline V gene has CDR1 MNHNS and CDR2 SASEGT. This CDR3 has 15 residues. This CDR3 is CASSEFQSSGNTIYF. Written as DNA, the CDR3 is TGTGCCAGCAGTGAATTTCAGTCCTCTGGAAACACCATATATTTT.

CDR3 region: CASSLLSNTEAFF. The CDR3 DNA sequence: TGTGCCAGCAGTTTATTATCGAACACTGAAGCTTTCTTT. J is TRBJ1-1 and V is TRBV27; D call uncertain. The CDR3 has 13 residues. The germline V and J ends were trimmed by 1 base and 1 base, with 4 bases remaining between them. The germline V gene encodes CDR1 MNHEY and CDR2 SMNVEV (reference sequence).

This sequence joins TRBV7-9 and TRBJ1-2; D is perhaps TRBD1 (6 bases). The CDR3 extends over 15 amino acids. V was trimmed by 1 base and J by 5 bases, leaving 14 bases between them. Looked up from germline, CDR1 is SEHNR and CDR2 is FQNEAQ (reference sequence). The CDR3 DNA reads TGTGCCAGCAGCTTAGGCAGGGGCGCTGGATATGGCTACACCTTC. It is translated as CASSLGRGAGYGYTF.

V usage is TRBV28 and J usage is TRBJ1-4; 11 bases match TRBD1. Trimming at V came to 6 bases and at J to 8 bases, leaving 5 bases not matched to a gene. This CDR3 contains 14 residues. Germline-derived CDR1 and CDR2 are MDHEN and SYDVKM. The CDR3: CASRSDRGPEKLFF. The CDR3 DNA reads TGTGCCAGCAGATCGGACAGGGGGCCAGAAAAACTGTTTTTT.

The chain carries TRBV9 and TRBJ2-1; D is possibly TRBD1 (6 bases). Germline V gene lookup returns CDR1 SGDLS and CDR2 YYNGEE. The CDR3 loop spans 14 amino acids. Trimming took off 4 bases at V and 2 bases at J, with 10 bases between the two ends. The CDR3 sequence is CASSLTGTYNEQFF. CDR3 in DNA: TGTGCCAGCAGCCTGACAGGTACCTACAATGAGCAGTTCTTC.

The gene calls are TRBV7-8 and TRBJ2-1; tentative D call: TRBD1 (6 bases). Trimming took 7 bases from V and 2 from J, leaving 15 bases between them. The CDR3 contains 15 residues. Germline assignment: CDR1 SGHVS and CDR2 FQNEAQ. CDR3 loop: CASTSGASAYNEQFF. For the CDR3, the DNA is TGTGCCAGCACCTCAGGGGCTTCTGCCTACAATGAGCAGTTCTTC.

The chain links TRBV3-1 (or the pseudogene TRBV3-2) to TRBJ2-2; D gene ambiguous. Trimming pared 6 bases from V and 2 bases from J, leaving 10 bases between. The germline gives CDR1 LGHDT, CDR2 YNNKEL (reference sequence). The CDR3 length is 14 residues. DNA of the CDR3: TGTGCCAGCAGTCACGCAACAAACACCGGGGAGCTGTTTTTT. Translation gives CASSHATNTGELFF.

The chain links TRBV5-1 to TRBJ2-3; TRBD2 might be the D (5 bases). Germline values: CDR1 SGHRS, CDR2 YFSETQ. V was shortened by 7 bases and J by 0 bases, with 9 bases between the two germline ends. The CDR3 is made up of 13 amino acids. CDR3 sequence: CASGSTSTDTQYF. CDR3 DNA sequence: TGCGCCAGCGGGAGCACTAGCACAGATACGCAGTATTTT.

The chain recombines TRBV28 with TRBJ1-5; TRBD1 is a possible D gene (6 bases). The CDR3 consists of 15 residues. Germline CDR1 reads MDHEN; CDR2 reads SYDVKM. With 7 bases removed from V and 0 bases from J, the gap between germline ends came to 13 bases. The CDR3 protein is CASTGQIISNQPQHF. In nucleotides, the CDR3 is TGTGCCAGCACCGGACAGATCATTAGCAATCAGCCCCAGCATTTT.

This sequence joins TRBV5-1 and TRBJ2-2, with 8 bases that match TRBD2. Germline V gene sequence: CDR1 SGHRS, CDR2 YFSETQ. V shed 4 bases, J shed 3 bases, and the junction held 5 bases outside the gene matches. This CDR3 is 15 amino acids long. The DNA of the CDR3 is TGCGCCAGCAGCGACGGGAGGGCGTACACCGGGGAGCTGTTTTTT. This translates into CASSDGRAYTGELFF.

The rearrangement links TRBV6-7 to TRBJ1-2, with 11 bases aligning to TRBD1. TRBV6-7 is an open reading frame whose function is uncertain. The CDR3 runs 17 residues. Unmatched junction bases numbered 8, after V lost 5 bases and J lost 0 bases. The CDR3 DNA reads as TGTGCCAGCAGTGGACAGTCGGGACAGGGGGCTAACTATGGCTACACCTTC. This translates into CASSGQSGQGANYGYTF.

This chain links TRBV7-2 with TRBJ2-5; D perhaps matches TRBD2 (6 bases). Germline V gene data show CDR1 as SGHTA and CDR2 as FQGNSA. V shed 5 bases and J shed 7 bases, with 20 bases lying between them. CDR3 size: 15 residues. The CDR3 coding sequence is TGTGCCAGCAGCCGGGACTGGCTGGGAGGAGGGACCCAGTACTTC. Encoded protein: CASSRDWLGGGTQYF.